This T cell receptor beta chain was documented in a study of blood T cell repertoires in COVID-19. Turning to the study itself: Both acute and convalescent COVID-19 samples were obtained from the United States, Italy and Spain.

Trimming removed 3 bases from V and 15 bases from J, with 20 bases in between. Germline values: CDR1 LGHDT, CDR2 YNNKEL (reference sequence). This CDR3 spans 14 amino acids. Original processing methods: Reference gene primers were amplified, and this amplification served to estimate nucleated cell counts. The table came from immunoSEQ multiplex PCR; TCRdb's copy has only in-frame clones and leaves some out. Clonal size and the V and J genes are those of that table, whereas D and trimming came from the DNA. The sample lists roughly 120,000 clones, 90% occurring once. The TCR sequence derives from an older woman with COVID-19, enrolled during active disease. V usage is TRBV3-1 (or the pseudogene TRBV3-2) and J usage is TRBJ1-4, with a tentative D call TRBD1 (5 bases). Sequences were obtained from peripheral blood. This CDR3 reads CASSHTLARGTLFF. CDR3 DNA: TGTGCCAGCAGCCACACCCTCGCAAGGGGCACATTGTTTTTT.